The rows below give T cell receptor beta chains drawn from one sample of a study of beta chain features in type 1 diabetes. The protocol was immunoSEQ multiplex PCR, while the TCRdb copy is restricted to in-frame clones and leaves out a portion. The sample holds 600,000 to 700,000 clones, 9.5% to 15% seen once. Material: naive CD4+ T cells from blood. The source is a man in his thirties or forties with type 1 diabetes. CDR3s include the opening cysteine and the closing phenylalanine or tryptophan. A D gene is named only where the DNA matches it firmly. Clone size appears in some rows only: once, few, many, or a class for an expanded clone.

clone_size j_call v_call d_call cdr3_aa cdr3_nt
few TRBJ2-1 TRBV7-9 - CASSLTSVNEQFF TGTGCCAGCAGCTTGACTAGTGTCAATGAGCAGTTCTTC
few TRBJ2-1 TRBV4-2 TRBD1 CASSLQGASNEQFF TGTGCCAGCAGCCTACAGGGGGCAAGCAATGAGCAGTTCTTC
few TRBJ2-7 TRBV7-9 TRBD1 CASSPQGNYEQYF TGTGCCAGCAGCCCACAGGGGAACTACGAGCAGTACTTC
few TRBJ1-2 TRBV18 - CASSPEVTGMNYGYTF TGTGCCAGCTCACCAGAGGTCACAGGGATGAACTATGGCTACACCTTC
- TRBJ1-1 TRBV7-2 - CASSARYANTEAFF TGTGCCAGCAGCGCACGATACGCGAACACTGAAGCTTTCTTT
few TRBJ2-7 TRBV5-1 - CASSLFPGTYEQYF TGCGCCAGCAGCTTGTTCCCAGGGACCTACGAGCAGTACTTC
- TRBJ2-5 TRBV5-1 TRBD2 CASSWSGGAAETQYF TGCGCCAGCAGCTGGAGCGGGGGGGCCGCCGAGACCCAGTACTTC
- TRBJ1-5 TRBV27 TRBD1 CASRRQGFNQPQHF TGTGCCAGCAGGAGACAGGGGTTCAATCAGCCCCAGCATTTT
- TRBJ2-7 TRBV7-9 TRBD1 CASSPGQGYEQYF TGTGCCAGCAGCCCGGGACAGGGATACGAGCAGTACTTC
few TRBJ2-5 TRBV2 TRBD2 CASNPLAEEETQYF TGTGCCAGCAACCCCCTAGCGGAGGAAGAGACCCAGTACTTC